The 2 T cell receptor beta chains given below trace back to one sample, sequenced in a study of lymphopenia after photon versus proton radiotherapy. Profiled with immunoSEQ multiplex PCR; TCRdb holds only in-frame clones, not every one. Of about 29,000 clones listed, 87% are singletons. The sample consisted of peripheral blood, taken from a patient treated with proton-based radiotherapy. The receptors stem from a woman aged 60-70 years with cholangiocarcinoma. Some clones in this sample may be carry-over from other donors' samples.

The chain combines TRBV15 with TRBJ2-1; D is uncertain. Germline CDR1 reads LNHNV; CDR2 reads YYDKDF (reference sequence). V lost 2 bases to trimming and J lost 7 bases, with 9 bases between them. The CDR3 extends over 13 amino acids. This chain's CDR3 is CATSRSEVNEQFF. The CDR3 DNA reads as TGTGCCACCAGCAGATCGGAAGTAAATGAGCAGTTCTTC.

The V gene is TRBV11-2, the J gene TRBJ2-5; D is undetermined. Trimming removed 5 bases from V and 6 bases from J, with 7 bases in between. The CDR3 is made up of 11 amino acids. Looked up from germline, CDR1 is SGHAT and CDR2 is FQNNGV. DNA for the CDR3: TGTGCCAGCAGCCCGAGGCAGACCCAGTACTTC. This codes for CASSPRQTQYF.